This note documents a single T cell receptor beta chain sequence. This sample is drawn from a study of blood T cell repertoires in COVID-19. Clones were sequenced by immunoSEQ multiplex PCR, and TCRdb holds only the in-frame ones, with some missing. This sample carries around 64,000 clones, under 80% of them seen once, and the ten largest clones take around 54%. V lost 6 bases to trimming and J lost 4 bases; unmatched junction nucleotides: 8. Germline assignment: CDR1 LGHNA and CDR2 YNFKEQ. The CDR3 runs to 17 residues. The chain is built from TRBV4-2 and TRBJ2-2; 13 bases agree with TRBD2. The TCR was taken from an older woman who had been exposed to COVID-19. Sequenced material: PBMCs or T cells enriched from blood (not recorded which). The CDR3 here is CASRPGLAGSSTGELFF. The CDR3 DNA is TGTGCCAGCAGACCGGGACTAGCGGGGTCGAGCACCGGGGAGCTGTTTTTT.